This is a list of T cell receptor beta chains from one sample in a study of regulatory T cells in long-lasting Graves disease. TCRdb reanalysed the multiplex PCR reads using MiXCR and keeps one entry per CDR3 protein. The repertoire includes around 450,000 distinct CDR3 sequences, under 25% of them detected once, and about 6.6% sits in the top ten. Sequenced here: peripheral blood mononuclear cells (PBMCs), sampled when the disease was refractory, from a patient treated with antithyroid drugs. The receptors come from a female donor with Graves disease. Each CDR3 is given with its conserved first and last residue. The D gene is left open where the match is weak. Some rows mark clone size as missing; the rest say once, few, many or name a class of expanded clone.

V: TRBV28
size: many
J: TRBJ2-7
D: .
CDR3: CASSPERRDEQYF
DNA: TGTGCCAGCAGCCCTGAGAGGAGGGACGAGCAGTACTTC

V: TRBV12-3/TRBV12-4
size: many
J: TRBJ1-2
D: TRBD1
CDR3: CASSPQGTVANYGYTF
DNA: TGTGCCAGCAGTCCCCAGGGGACAGTCGCTAACTATGGCTACACCTTC

V: TRBV12-3/TRBV12-4
size: .
J: TRBJ1-3
D: .
CDR3: CATGGGDASGNTIYF
DNA: TGTGCCACTGGGGGAGGGGACGCCTCTGGAAACACCATATATTTT

V: TRBV28
size: few
J: TRBJ2-7
D: TRBD2
CDR3: CATRRGTSGSYEQYF
DNA: TGTGCCACCCGGCGGGGGACTAGCGGGAGTTACGAGCAGTACTTC

V: TRBV6-1
size: .
J: TRBJ2-7
D: .
CDR3: CASQGVGSGAYEQYF
DNA: TGTGCCAGCCAGGGGGTTGGTAGCGGGGCCTACGAGCAGTACTTC

V: TRBV5-1
size: .
J: TRBJ2-7
D: .
CDR3: CASSLAGHPGEQYF
DNA: TGCGCCAGCAGCTTGGCGGGCCACCCCGGCGAGCAGTACTTC

V: TRBV2
size: many
J: TRBJ1-1
D: .
CDR3: CASTLTTQRNTEAFF
DNA: TGTGCCAGCACTCTCACCACCCAGCGGAACACTGAAGCTTTCTTT

V: TRBV19
size: .
J: TRBJ2-2
D: TRBD1
CDR3: CASSTMDRGTGELFF
DNA: TGTGCCAGTAGTACAATGGACAGGGGTACCGGGGAGCTGTTTTTT

V: TRBV7-9
size: .
J: TRBJ1-5
D: .
CDR3: CASSTGGSSDSNQPQHF
DNA: TGTGCCAGCAGCACCGGAGGGTCCTCGGATAGCAATCAGCCCCAGCATTTT

V: TRBV6-9
size: .
J: TRBJ1-1
D: TRBD1
CDR3: CASSYGTGDFSTEAFF
DNA: TGTGCCAGCAGTTACGGGACAGGGGATTTTTCCACTGAAGCTTTCTTT

V: TRBV28
size: many
J: TRBJ2-5
D: .
CDR3: CASSGAEPLKETQYF
DNA: TGTGCCAGCAGTGGGGCGGAGCCCCTGAAAGAGACCCAGTACTTC

V: TRBV12-3/TRBV12-4
size: many
J: TRBJ1-2
D: TRBD1
CDR3: CASSIDREIYNYGYTF
DNA: TGTGCCAGCAGTATTGACAGGGAGATCTATAACTATGGCTACACCTTC

V: TRBV6-1
size: many
J: TRBJ2-5
D: TRBD2
CDR3: CASRRSGTLPETQYF
DNA: TGTGCCAGCAGAAGAAGCGGGACCTTACCGGAGACCCAGTACTTC

V: TRBV28
size: many
J: TRBJ1-2
D: .
CDR3: CASSPAGLGTRGNSYGYTF
DNA: TGTGCCAGCAGCCCTGCGGGGCTCGGGACCAGGGGAAATAGCTATGGCTACACCTTC

V: TRBV28
size: many
J: TRBJ1-1
D: .
CDR3: CASSSPEGGTEAFF
DNA: TGTGCCAGCAGTAGCCCCGAGGGGGGCACTGAAGCTTTCTTT

V: TRBV6-1
size: many
J: TRBJ2-5
D: TRBD2
CDR3: CASRIAGGRETQYF
DNA: TGTGCCAGCAGAATAGCGGGGGGGCGGGAGACCCAGTACTTC

V: TRBV7-8
size: few
J: TRBJ2-3
D: TRBD1
CDR3: CASSWGQGAKTDTQYF
DNA: TGTGCCAGCAGCTGGGGACAGGGGGCGAAAACAGATACGCAGTATTTT

V: TRBV7-3
size: few
J: TRBJ2-2
D: TRBD2
CDR3: CASSFTSGANTGKLFF
DNA: TGTGCCAGCAGCTTTACTAGCGGAGCGAACACCGGGAAGCTGTTTTTT

V: TRBV6-1
size: many
J: TRBJ2-7
D: .
CDR3: CASRKGQTYEQYF
DNA: TGTGCCAGCAGAAAAGGACAGACCTACGAGCAGTACTTC

V: TRBV9
size: many
J: TRBJ1-3
D: .
CDR3: CASSVRADRRNTIYF
DNA: TGTGCCAGCAGCGTTAGAGCTGACAGGCGAAACACCATATATTTT

V: TRBV2
size: many
J: TRBJ1-4
D: TRBD1
CDR3: CASIPGQVGGEKLFF
DNA: TGTGCCAGCATCCCGGGACAGGTGGGCGGTGAAAAACTGTTTTTT

V: TRBV11-3
size: many
J: TRBJ1-4
D: .
CDR3: CASSLQGGTNEKLFF
DNA: TGTGCCAGCAGCTTACAGGGTGGAACTAATGAAAAACTGTTTTTT

V: TRBV30
size: few
J: TRBJ2-2
D: .
CDR3: CAWSAQSFRELFF
DNA: TGTGCCTGGAGTGCCCAGTCTTTTCGGGAGCTGTTTTTT

V: TRBV6-1
size: many
J: TRBJ1-2
D: .
CDR3: CASTGDRGANYGYTF
DNA: TGTGCCAGCACCGGAGACAGAGGGGCGAACTATGGCTACACCTTC

V: TRBV6-2/TRBV6-3
size: few
J: TRBJ2-7
D: .
CDR3: CASSYSRSEVPYEQYF
DNA: TGTGCCAGCAGTTACTCGAGGTCAGAGGTTCCCTACGAGCAGTACTTC

V: TRBV19
size: .
J: TRBJ1-1
D: .
CDR3: CASTPVGGARTEAFF
DNA: TGTGCCAGTACTCCTGTGGGGGGGGCGAGGACTGAAGCTTTCTTT

V: TRBV2
size: many
J: TRBJ1-1
D: .
CDR3: CASSEAGSVTEAFF
DNA: TGTGCCAGCAGTGAAGCAGGGTCGGTCACTGAAGCTTTCTTT

V: TRBV28
size: many
J: TRBJ1-6
D: .
CDR3: CASSFEAVLNSPLHF
DNA: TGTGCCAGCAGTTTTGAAGCAGTGTTGAATTCACCCCTCCACTTT

V: TRBV29-1
size: .
J: TRBJ1-3
D: TRBD1
CDR3: CSVERTGAGNTIYF
DNA: TGCAGCGTTGAAAGGACAGGGGCTGGAAACACCATATATTTT

V: TRBV6-5
size: .
J: TRBJ2-7
D: .
CDR3: CASSWSGLGDEQYF
DNA: TGTGCCAGCAGTTGGTCTGGGCTTGGTGACGAGCAGTACTTC

V: TRBV27
size: many
J: TRBJ2-2
D: .
CDR3: CASSLLGPDTGELFF
DNA: TGTGCCAGCAGTTTACTCGGACCTGACACCGGGGAGCTGTTTTTT